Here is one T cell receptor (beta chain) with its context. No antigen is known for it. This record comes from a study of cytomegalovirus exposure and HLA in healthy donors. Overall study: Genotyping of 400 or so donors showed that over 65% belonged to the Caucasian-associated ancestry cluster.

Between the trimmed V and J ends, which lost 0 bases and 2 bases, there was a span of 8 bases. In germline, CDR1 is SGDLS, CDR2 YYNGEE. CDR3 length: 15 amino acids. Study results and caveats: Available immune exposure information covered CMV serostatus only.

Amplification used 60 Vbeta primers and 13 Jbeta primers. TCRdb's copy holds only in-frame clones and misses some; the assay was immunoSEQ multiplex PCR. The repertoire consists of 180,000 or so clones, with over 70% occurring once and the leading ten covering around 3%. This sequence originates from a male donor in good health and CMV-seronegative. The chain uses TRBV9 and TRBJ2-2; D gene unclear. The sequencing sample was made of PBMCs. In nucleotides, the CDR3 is TGTGCCAGCAGCGTAGCTACGTCAAACACCGGGGAGCTGTTTTTT. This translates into CASSVATSNTGELFF.